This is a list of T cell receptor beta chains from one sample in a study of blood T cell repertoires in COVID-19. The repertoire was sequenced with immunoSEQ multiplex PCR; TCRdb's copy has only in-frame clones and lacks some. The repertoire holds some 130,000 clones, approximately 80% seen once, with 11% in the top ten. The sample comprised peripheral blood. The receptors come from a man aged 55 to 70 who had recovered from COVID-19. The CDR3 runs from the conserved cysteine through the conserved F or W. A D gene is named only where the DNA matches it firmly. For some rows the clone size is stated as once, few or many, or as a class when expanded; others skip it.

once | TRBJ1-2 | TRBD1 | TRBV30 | TGTGCCTGGACGTCGGACAGGGGATATGGCTACACCTTC | CAWTSDRGYGYTF
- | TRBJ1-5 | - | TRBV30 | TGTGCCTGGAGTTCATCGGGGAATAGCAATCAGCCCCAGCATTTT | CAWSSSGNSNQPQHF
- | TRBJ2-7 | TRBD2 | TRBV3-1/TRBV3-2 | TGTGCCAGCAGCCCTTACCCAAGCGGGAGTGGTGAGCAGTACTTC | CASSPYPSGSGEQYF
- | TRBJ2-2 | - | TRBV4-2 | TGTGCCAGCAGCCAAGATACCCCCGGGATTACGAACACCGGGGAGCTGTTTTTT | CASSQDTPGITNTGELFF
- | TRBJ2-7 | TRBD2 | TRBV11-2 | TGTGCCAGCAGCTTAGAACCCAGCGGGGGTCACTACTTC | CASSLEPSGGHYF
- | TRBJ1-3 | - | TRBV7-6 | TGTGCCAGCAGCTTAGCAGGGCAGGGCACAGCGGGCGGAAACACCATATATTTT | CASSLAGQGTAGGNTIYF
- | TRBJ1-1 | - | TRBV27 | TGTGCCAGCAACCAAAGAGGGGGGAACACTGAAGCTTTCTTT | CASNQRGGNTEAFF
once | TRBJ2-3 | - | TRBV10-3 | TGTGCCATCAGTTCTAGCGAGGCCTTAGAAGATACGCAGTATTTT | CAISSSEALEDTQYF
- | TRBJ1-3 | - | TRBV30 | TGTGCCTGGAGTAACAGGGTGGGAAACACCATATATTTT | CAWSNRVGNTIYF
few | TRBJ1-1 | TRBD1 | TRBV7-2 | TGTGCCAGCAGCATCTACAGGGGAATGAACACTGAAGCTTTCTTT | CASSIYRGMNTEAFF
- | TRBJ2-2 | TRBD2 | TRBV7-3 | TGTGCCAGCAGCTTGCTAGCGGGCGCGAACACCGGGGAGCTGTTTTTT | CASSLLAGANTGELFF
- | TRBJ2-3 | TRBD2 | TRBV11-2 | TGTGCCAGCAGCTTAGCACTAGCGGGAGGAACAGATACGCAGTATTTT | CASSLALAGGTDTQYF
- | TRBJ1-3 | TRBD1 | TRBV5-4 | TGTGCCAGCAGCTGGGGACAGGGGGCCACTGGAAACACCATATATTTT | CASSWGQGATGNTIYF
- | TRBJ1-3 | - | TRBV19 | TGTGCCAGTAGCGATAACAGTGCCTCTGGAAACACCATATATTTT | CASSDNSASGNTIYF
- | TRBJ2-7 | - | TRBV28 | TGTGCCAGCAGTTTATCCCGACAGGACGAGCAGTACTTC | CASSLSRQDEQYF
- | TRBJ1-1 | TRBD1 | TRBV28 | TGTGCCAGCACCTTAGGACAGGGCTTGGAAGCTTTCTTT | CASTLGQGLEAFF
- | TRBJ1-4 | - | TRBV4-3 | TGCGCCAGCAGCCAAGTGAAGGGGGGGAATGAAAAACTGTTTTTT | CASSQVKGGNEKLFF
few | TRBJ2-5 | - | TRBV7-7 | TGTGCTAGCAGCCCCAATAGAGGGAGTGGAGAGACCCAGTACTTC | CASSPNRGSGETQYF
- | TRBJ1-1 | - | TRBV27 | TGTGCCAGCAGTCTCAGGGTGGGCACTGAAGCTTTCTTT | CASSLRVGTEAFF
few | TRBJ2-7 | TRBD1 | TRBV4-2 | TGTGCCAGCAGCCAAGATCCCGGGACAGGCTCCTACGAGCAGTACTTC | CASSQDPGTGSYEQYF
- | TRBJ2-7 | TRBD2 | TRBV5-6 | TGTGCCAGCAGCATTGGAGCGGGAGGGCCAGACGAGCAGTACTTC | CASSIGAGGPDEQYF
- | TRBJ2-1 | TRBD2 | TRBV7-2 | TGTGCCAGCAGCTTAAGCAGCGGGGGACCCAATGAGCAGTTCTTC | CASSLSSGGPNEQFF
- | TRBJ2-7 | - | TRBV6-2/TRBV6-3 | TGTGCCAGCAGTTACGCTACCACCTACGAGCAGTACTTC | CASSYATTYEQYF
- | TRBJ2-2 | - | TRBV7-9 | TGTGCCAGCAGCTTAGGGGCGGGGTCGAACACCGGGGAGCTGTTTTTT | CASSLGAGSNTGELFF
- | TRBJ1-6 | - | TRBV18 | TGTGCCAGCTCACCTCGGGGAGATAATTCACCCCTCCACTTT | CASSPRGDNSPLHF
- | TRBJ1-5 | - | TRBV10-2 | TGCGCCAGCAGCAATCAGGGAGGTGCTCAGCCCCAGCATTTT | CASSNQGGAQPQHF
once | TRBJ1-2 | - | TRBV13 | TGTGCCAGCAGCTTAGGGCGACAGACTGTCCCCTATGGCTACACCTTC | CASSLGRQTVPYGYTF
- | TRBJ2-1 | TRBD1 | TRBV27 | TGTGCCAGCAGACAAGGGACAGCCTCCTACAATGAGCAGTTCTTC | CASRQGTASYNEQFF
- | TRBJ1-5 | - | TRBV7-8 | TGTGCCAGCAGCAGTTTACAGGATCAGCCCCAGCATTTT | CASSSLQDQPQHF
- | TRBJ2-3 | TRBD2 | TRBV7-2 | TGTGCCAGTAGTCAGCGGGGGGGCCTTAGCACAGATACGCAGTATTTT | CASSQRGGLSTDTQYF
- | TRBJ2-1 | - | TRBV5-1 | TGCGCCAGCGGCCGGAGCGTCTCCTACAATGAGCAGTTCTTC | CASGRSVSYNEQFF
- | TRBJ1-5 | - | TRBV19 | TGTGCCAGTAGTATTGGAGTTAGCAATCAGCCCCAGCATTTT | CASSIGVSNQPQHF
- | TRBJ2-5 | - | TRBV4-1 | TGCGCCAGCAGCCAAGATGAGGGATTAGAGACCCAGTACTTC | CASSQDEGLETQYF
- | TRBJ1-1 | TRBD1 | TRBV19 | TGTGCCAGTAGTCCCCCGGGACAGGGGGCTGGCACTGAAGCTTTCTTT | CASSPPGQGAGTEAFF
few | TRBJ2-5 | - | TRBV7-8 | TGTGCCAGTTCCTCAGGCATCCAAGAGACCCAGTACTTC | CASSSGIQETQYF
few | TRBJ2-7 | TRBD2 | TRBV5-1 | TGCGCCAGCAGCGAAGGGACTAGCGGGAGGAGCTCCTACGAGCAGTACTTC | CASSEGTSGRSSYEQYF
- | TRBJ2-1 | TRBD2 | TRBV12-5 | TGTGCTAGTGGTTTTAGCGGGGGCTACAATGAGCAGTTCTTC | CASGFSGGYNEQFF
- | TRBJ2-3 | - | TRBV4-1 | TGCGCCAGCAGGACGGGAAAGCGCACAGATACGCAGTATTTT | CASRTGKRTDTQYF
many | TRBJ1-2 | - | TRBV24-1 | TGTGCCACCAGTTCCGAACGGGACTATGGCTACACCTTC | CATSSERDYGYTF
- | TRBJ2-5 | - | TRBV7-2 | TGTGCCAGCAGCTTTGGCAGGGCGGAGACCCAGTACTTC | CASSFGRAETQYF
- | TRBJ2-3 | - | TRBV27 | TGTGCCAGCAGTCCGAACGGTATCACAGATACGCAGTATTTT | CASSPNGITDTQYF
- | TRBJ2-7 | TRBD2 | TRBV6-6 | TGTGCCAGCAGCTCCCTATCTAGCGGGAGGTACGAGCAGTACTTC | CASSSLSSGRYEQYF
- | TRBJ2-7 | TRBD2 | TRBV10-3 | TGTGCCATCAGTGGGACCGGGACTAGCGGGTACGAGCAGTACTTC | CAISGTGTSGYEQYF
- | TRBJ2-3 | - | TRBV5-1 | TGCGCCAGCAGCTTGGCTCGAGATACGCAGTATTTT | CASSLARDTQYF
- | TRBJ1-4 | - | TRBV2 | TGTGCCAGCAGTGTAGGGAGGGGTTGGGAAAAACTGTTTTTT | CASSVGRGWEKLFF
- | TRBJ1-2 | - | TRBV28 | TGTGCCAGCAGTTTAGTACAGGAGGGCTATGGCTACACCTTC | CASSLVQEGYGYTF
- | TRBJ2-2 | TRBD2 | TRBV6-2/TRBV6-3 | TGTGCCAGCAGTTCCGGGACTAGCGGGAGGAGCACCGGGGAGCTGTTTTTT | CASSSGTSGRSTGELFF
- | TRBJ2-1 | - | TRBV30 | TGTGCCTGGAGTGTAGGGGGGGACTTTGAGCAGTTCTTC | CAWSVGGDFEQFF
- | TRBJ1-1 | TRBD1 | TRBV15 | TGTGCCACCAGTCCTACAGCCGGGACAGAATATGAAGCTTTCTTT | CATSPTAGTEYEAFF
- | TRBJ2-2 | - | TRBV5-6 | TGTGCCAGCAGCTTGGCTAGCGTTGACACCGGGGAGCTGTTTTTT | CASSLASVDTGELFF
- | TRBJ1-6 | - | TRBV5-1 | TGCGCCAGCAGCTTGGATGGAGATTCACCCCTCCACTTT | CASSLDGDSPLHF